The rows below give T cell receptor beta chains drawn from one sample of a study of blood T cell repertoires in COVID-19. The table came from immunoSEQ multiplex PCR; TCRdb's copy has only in-frame clones and leaves some out. Of about 220,000 clones listed, 70% to 90% are singletons. What was sequenced was peripheral blood. These receptors all stem from a human donor in a cohort sampled during active COVID-19. The CDR3 runs from the conserved cysteine through the conserved F or W. D genes are given only for firm matches. Clone size appears in some rows only: once, few, many, or a class for an expanded clone.

clone size	D gene	V gene	J gene	CDR3 DNA	CDR3 protein
-	-	TRBV19	TRBJ2-1	TGTGCCAGTAATCCGGACTTCCACAATGAGCAGTTCTTC	CASNPDFHNEQFF
-	-	TRBV2	TRBJ1-2	TGTGCCAGCAGTGTTGACAGGACCCTGAACTATGGCTACACCTTC	CASSVDRTLNYGYTF
few	-	TRBV5-3	TRBJ1-5	TGTGCCAGAAGCTTGGGACACGATAATCAGCCCCAGCATTTT	CARSLGHDNQPQHF
-	-	TRBV3-1/TRBV3-2	TRBJ1-2	TGTGCCAGCAGCCAAGATCTATCAGGGAACTATGGCTACACCTTC	CASSQDLSGNYGYTF
-	TRBD2	TRBV5-1	TRBJ2-1	TGCGCCAGCAGCTTTCCTAGCGGTTTTGAGCAGTTCTTC	CASSFPSGFEQFF
-	TRBD2	TRBV4-3	TRBJ2-3	TGCGCCAGCAGCCAAGGGTCCCTAGCGGGGACAGATACGCAGTATTTT	CASSQGSLAGTDTQYF
-	TRBD1	TRBV7-9	TRBJ1-6	TGTGCCAGCAGCCCGGGACAGGTTATCGGTTCACCCCTCCACTTT	CASSPGQVIGSPLHF
-	-	TRBV6-5	TRBJ2-7	TGTGCCAGCAGTTTAGAACTACAGGGTCGGTCGTACTTC	CASSLELQGRSYF
-	-	TRBV6-5	TRBJ1-2	TGTGCCAGCAGTTCGCCTGGGGGGGGCGGCTACACCTTC	CASSSPGGGGYTF
-	TRBD1	TRBV3-1/TRBV3-2	TRBJ2-5	TGTGCCAGCAGCTCTGGACAGGGAGGATGGCAAGAGACCCAGTACTTC	CASSSGQGGWQETQYF
-	-	TRBV6-6	TRBJ1-3	TGTGCCAGCAGCCCTGACAGTTCCTCTGGAAACACCATATATTTT	CASSPDSSSGNTIYF
-	-	TRBV6-2/TRBV6-3	TRBJ1-1	TGTGCCAGCAGTTACCGGAGAATTGGCGCTGACGCTTTCTTT	CASSYRRIGADAFF
-	-	TRBV28	TRBJ2-4	TGTGCCAGCAGTTTAACGGGTGTTGGGTTAAACATTCAGTACTTC	CASSLTGVGLNIQYF
-	TRBD1	TRBV6-5	TRBJ1-1	TGTGCCAGCAGTTACAGGGGGCACACTGAAGCTTTCTTT	CASSYRGHTEAFF
-	-	TRBV7-2	TRBJ2-7	TGTGCCAGCAACGAACAGGGAACGTACGAGCAGTACTTC	CASNEQGTYEQYF
-	-	TRBV20-1	TRBJ2-1	TGCAGTGCTAGAGCGCGGCAGGGGCCGTTCTTC	CSARARQGPFF
-	TRBD1	TRBV5-4	TRBJ1-3	TGTGCCAGCAGCTCGGGACAGGGGAACACCATATATTTT	CASSSGQGNTIYF
-	-	TRBV19	TRBJ2-1	TGTGCCAGTAGTATTCGACTGCCATACAATGAGCAGTTCTTC	CASSIRLPYNEQFF
-	TRBD2	TRBV6-6	TRBJ2-5	TGTGCCAGCAGTTTCGTCAAAGCGGGAGGAGGGGAGACCCAGTACTTC	CASSFVKAGGGETQYF
-	TRBD1	TRBV2	TRBJ1-1	TGTGCCAGCGTGCCGACAGGGATCACTGAAGCTTTCTTT	CASVPTGITEAFF
-	-	TRBV6-2/TRBV6-3	TRBJ1-1	TGTGCCAGCAGTTTTGGACAGTTGACTGAAGCTTTCTTT	CASSFGQLTEAFF
-	-	TRBV9	TRBJ1-6	TGTGCCAGCAGCGTAGGGCTGCTGGCTTCACCCCTCCACTTT	CASSVGLLASPLHF
-	-	TRBV28	TRBJ1-5	TGTGCCAGCAGTTTTAATCTCGAGGGGACTCCCCAGCATTTT	CASSFNLEGTPQHF
-	-	TRBV20-1	TRBJ2-2	TGCAGTGCCCCAGACACCGGGGAGCTGTTTTTT	CSAPDTGELFF
-	-	TRBV19	TRBJ2-2	TGTGCCAGTAGTATAGAAGTCGGCAGGGGTTTGGGATCCACCGGGGAGCTGTTTTTT	CASSIEVGRGLGSTGELFF
-	-	TRBV7-8	TRBJ1-6	TGTGCCAGCAGCTTAGCGTTCCCTTATAATTCACCCCTCCACTTT	CASSLAFPYNSPLHF
many	TRBD2	TRBV5-1	TRBJ2-5	TGCGCCAGCGGCACCCAGGGACTAGCGGGAGAGACCCAGTACTTC	CASGTQGLAGETQYF
-	-	TRBV28	TRBJ2-3	TGTGCCAGCAGTAAATTACCAAGACGAGACTTGAGCACAGATACGCAGTATTTT	CASSKLPRRDLSTDTQYF
-	TRBD1	TRBV6-5	TRBJ1-6	TGTGCCAGCAGCCGTTACAGGGACAGGTCACCCCTCCACTTT	CASSRYRDRSPLHF
-	-	TRBV24-1	TRBJ2-3	TGTGCCACCAGTGATTTTGGTGGTTCGGGGACGCAGTATTTT	CATSDFGGSGTQYF
few	-	TRBV19	TRBJ2-1	TGTGCCAGTAGTATCGGTAGGGGACATTTTTTTTACAATGAGCAGTTCTTC	CASSIGRGHFFYNEQFF
-	-	TRBV7-2	TRBJ2-1	TGTGCCAGCAGCCGGGACACCTCTCGAAACTCCTACAATGAGCAGTTCTTC	CASSRDTSRNSYNEQFF
-	TRBD1	TRBV7-2	TRBJ2-1	TGTGCCAGCAGCTTAGCGGGGACAGGGAACAATGAGCAGTTCTTC	CASSLAGTGNNEQFF
-	TRBD1	TRBV7-2	TRBJ1-1	TGTGCCAGCAGCTCCCAGGGACAGCCCACTGAAGCTTTCTTT	CASSSQGQPTEAFF
-	-	TRBV11-2	TRBJ2-7	TGTGCCAGCAGCCGGGGGACAGCCTACGAGCAGTACTTC	CASSRGTAYEQYF
-	TRBD2	TRBV20-1	TRBJ2-5	TGCAGTGCTAGTCAGTCTAGCGGGATTATAGAGACCCAGTACTTC	CSASQSSGIIETQYF
-	TRBD1	TRBV9	TRBJ1-2	TGTGCCAGCAGCGAGGGGGGGACAGGGAAGAACTATGGCTACACCTTC	CASSEGGTGKNYGYTF
-	TRBD2	TRBV5-4	TRBJ2-5	TGTGCCAGCAGCTCACCTAGCGGGAGAGGGGAGACCCAGTACTTC	CASSSPSGRGETQYF
-	TRBD1	TRBV5-4	TRBJ2-5	TGTGCCAGCAGCAGGAGGCTATCCGGGACAGGGGGCGGAGAGACCCAGTACTTC	CASSRRLSGTGGGETQYF
-	-	TRBV21-1	TRBJ2-7	TGTGCCAGCAGCACCGGGACAGGGGGTTCCCCTAAGCACGAGCAGTACTTC	CASSTGTGGSPKHEQYF
-	-	TRBV12-5	TRBJ1-5	TGTGCTAGTCTGGATGGCAGGGCCTATAGCAATCAGCCCCAGCATTTT	CASLDGRAYSNQPQHF
-	TRBD1	TRBV18	TRBJ2-7	TGTGCCAGCTCACCATCCGGGACAGGTCCCGATGGCTCCTACGAGCAGTACTTC	CASSPSGTGPDGSYEQYF
-	TRBD2	TRBV10-3	TRBJ2-7	TGTGCCATCACCCACACTAGCGGGGCGTACGAGCAGTACTTC	CAITHTSGAYEQYF
-	-	TRBV7-2	TRBJ1-2	TGTGCCAGCAGCCAACTCACCGGGAGGAGCGGCTACACCTTC	CASSQLTGRSGYTF
-	TRBD2	TRBV3-1/TRBV3-2	TRBJ2-1	TGTGCCAGCAGCCAGGGGACTAGGGGCGCTTGGCAGTTCTTC	CASSQGTRGAWQFF
few	TRBD2	TRBV5-5	TRBJ2-5	TGTGCCAGCAGCTTGGAGCTAGCGGGGGGGGAAGAGACCCAGTACTTC	CASSLELAGGEETQYF
-	TRBD1	TRBV6-7	TRBJ2-7	TGTGCCAGCAGCGCCCAGGGGACAGGGAATTTAGAGGAGCAGTACTTC	CASSAQGTGNLEEQYF
-	TRBD1	TRBV5-1	TRBJ2-1	TGCGCCAGCAGCTTGCAGGGACAGCGCACCAATGAGCAGTTCTTC	CASSLQGQRTNEQFF
-	-	TRBV3-1/TRBV3-2	TRBJ2-5	TGTGCCAGCAGCCATCTGTCCGCTACGGAGACCCAGTACTTC	CASSHLSATETQYF
-	TRBD2	TRBV5-1	TRBJ2-7	TGCGCCAGCAGCTCACCTCCAGGTAGCGGGGGTTTCGACGAGCAGTACTTC	CASSSPPGSGGFDEQYF
-	TRBD1	TRBV29-1	TRBJ1-2	TGCAGCGTTGAAACAGGGGGCTATGGCTACACCTTC	CSVETGGYGYTF
few	-	TRBV20-1	TRBJ2-1	TGCAGTGCTAGTGCAAGACCCGTTTCTTCCAGGGATGAGCAGTTCTTC	CSASARPVSSRDEQFF
-	-	TRBV24-1	TRBJ1-2	TGTGCCACCAATACAGCTAACTATGGCTACACCTTC	CATNTANYGYTF
-	-	TRBV5-1	TRBJ1-1	TGCGCCAGCAGCTTGGTTGCTTCGGGGACTGAAGCTTTCTTT	CASSLVASGTEAFF
-	-	TRBV14	TRBJ1-1	TGTGCCAGCAGGGAAAGAACAGCTCACGGCACTGAAGCTTTCTTT	CASRERTAHGTEAFF
-	TRBD2	TRBV19	TRBJ2-1	TGTGCCAGTAGTTCCTTCCCGGGACTAGAATACAATGAGCAGTTCTTC	CASSSFPGLEYNEQFF
-	-	TRBV6-4	TRBJ1-1	TGTGCCAGCAGTGATCAGGCGAACACTGAAGCTTTCTTT	CASSDQANTEAFF
-	-	TRBV5-5	TRBJ2-2	TGTGCCAGCAGCTTGGGTCAGGGGATCCCCGGGGAGCTGTTTTTT	CASSLGQGIPGELFF
-	TRBD1	TRBV6-6	TRBJ2-7	TGTGCCAGCGATAGTGGGACAGGGGCCTACGAGCAGTACTTC	CASDSGTGAYEQYF